A selection of T cell receptor beta chains follows, all from one sample in a study of blood T cell repertoires in COVID-19. This table comes from immunoSEQ multiplex PCR, and its TCRdb copy is limited to in-frame clones, with some not included. Of 60,000 to 75,000 clones in the sample, 79% were seen once. The sample consisted of peripheral blood. The receptor set was obtained from a woman between 65 and 79 years old with acute or convalescent COVID-19. Each CDR3 is given with its conserved first and last residue. D genes are given only for firm matches.

d_call	v_call	cdr3_aa
NA	TRBV7-9	CASNLPSLTF
TRBD1	TRBV27	CASSLYRGSINEQFF
NA	TRBV9	CASTSFEGELFF
TRBD1	TRBV7-8	CASSRGMGQFNEKLFF
NA	TRBV28	CASRTAGRPQHF
TRBD1	TRBV3-1/TRBV3-2	CASSQGGGGNTIYF
NA	TRBV7-2	CASSARLGSAKNIQYF
NA	TRBV3-1/TRBV3-2	CASSPGEVTEAFF
NA	TRBV28	CASSSPEGHKETQYF
NA	TRBV5-1	CASSETQSPNEKLFF
TRBD2	TRBV28	CASSFSGGVVRYEQYF
TRBD1	TRBV15	CATENRGSYEQYF
NA	TRBV12-5	CASGSGLETQYF
TRBD2	TRBV4-2	CASSQVDSGDTQYF
TRBD1	TRBV28	CASSGGTGTYQETQYF
NA	TRBV11-1	CASSRNIRGEAYEQYF
NA	TRBV4-1	CASSGGTQFQETQYF
NA	TRBV5-1	CASSAGTEETQYF
TRBD1	TRBV18	CASSSQGADQPQHF
NA	TRBV7-6	CASSPRAVGYGYTF
TRBD1	TRBV5-1	CASSLAGQGAGTGELFF
NA	TRBV10-3	CAISDIAARYGYTF
NA	TRBV5-1	CASSFGQGSGANVLTF
NA	TRBV5-1	CASSFGQQETQYF
NA	TRBV27	CASRTTGYSQETQYF
NA	TRBV23-1	CASSRRDISYEQYF
TRBD2	TRBV7-9	CATSTSGQTQYF
NA	TRBV30	CAWSSGGDGQPQHF
NA	TRBV1	CTSSQPLHSGNTIYF
NA	TRBV5-4	CASSLEGKETQYF
NA	TRBV5-6	CASSPRGGTNEKLFF
NA	TRBV7-2	CASSHFSPGARGYTEAFF
TRBD1	TRBV27	CASSLSGTGLYEQYF
NA	TRBV19	CASGNTGTNYGYTF
TRBD1	TRBV9	CASNRDRTGNTIYF
TRBD1	TRBV15	CATSRAETGVGGYTF
NA	TRBV10-2	CASSVGGFTEAFF
TRBD1	TRBV19	CASRTKTGGTGELFF
TRBD1	TRBV5-1	CASSSGQGGETQYF
TRBD1	TRBV6-4	CASSDSGQTFYQPQHF
TRBD2	TRBV24-1	CATSDGTKRFETQYF
NA	TRBV12-5	CASGLSAGPRYGYTF
NA	TRBV7-2	CASSLYGAGASYEQYF
NA	TRBV28	CASSLRTWLNTGELFF
TRBD2	TRBV30	CAWRGSGGSDTQYF